The present entry profiles one TCR beta chain with its context. The antigen remains undetermined. The V gene lost 5 bases and the J gene lost 1 base, with 8 bases spanning the gap. CDR1 GTSNPN and CDR2 SVGIG come from the germline V gene (reference sequence). The length of the CDR3 is 12 residues. The data originate from a study of shared clonotypes between healthy human individuals. Study findings and constraints: Shared across four donors were roughly 5.3% of the naive CD4 clonotypes. When compared with the clonotypes that were shared by all four sorted-subset donors, the non-shared clonotypes turned out to have lower generation probabilities.

The table came from immunoSEQ multiplex PCR; TCRdb's copy has only in-frame clones and leaves some out. The sample lists millions of clones, approximately 94% occurring once. The clonotype comes from a man aged 18 to 29 in good health. Sample: naive CD4+ T cells sorted from blood. The subset was: CD45RA+ positively selected. The gene calls are TRBV30 and TRBJ1-1; D gene ambiguous. The CDR3 protein is CAWAMENTEAFF. The CDR3 coding sequence is TGTGCCTGGGCGATGGAGAACACTGAAGCTTTCTTT.